Below are 7 T cell receptor beta chains sequenced from a single sample in a study of graft-versus-host responses after intestinal transplantation. Their recognized antigens are unknown. Clones were sequenced by immunoSEQ multiplex PCR, and TCRdb holds only the in-frame ones, with some missing. The profile shows tens of thousands of clones, 90% to 95% of them singletons. Sequences were derived from unstimulated CD8+ T cells sorted from spleen or lymph node cells, sampled before transplant. The receptors derive from a human donor who was the organ donor for an intestinal transplant.

With respect to this clone: Within the sample, other DNA sequences also encode this same CDR3. The chain carries TRBV27 and TRBJ2-1; D perhaps matches TRBD1 (5 bases). The CDR3 extends over 13 amino acids. CDR1 and CDR2 (germline): MNHEY, SMNVEV (reference sequence). Trimming cost V 3 bases and J 6 bases, with 9 bases left between them. The CDR3 loop reads CASSLGQGNEQFF. The CDR3 region has the DNA TGTGCCAGCAGTTTGGGTCAGGGCAATGAGCAGTTCTTC.

The chain combines TRBV7-9 with TRBJ1-1; D is perhaps TRBD1 (5 bases). The CDR3 contains 13 residues. Trimming stripped 4 bases from V and 10 bases from J, with 16 bases between. Germline CDR1 is SEHNR and CDR2 is FQNEAQ (reference sequence). The CDR3 DNA reads as TGTGCCAGCAGCTCCGGACTCAAAAGGGGAGCTTTCTTT. Protein sequence: CASSSGLKRGAFF.

The chain employs TRBV4-1 and TRBJ2-2, with TRBD1 matching 8 bases. This CDR3 is built from 16 residues. The trim removed 1 base at V and 6 bases at J, leaving 7 bases unmatched. Looked up from germline, CDR1 is MGHRA and CDR2 is YSYEKL. The CDR3 reads CASSQGDRGDAGELFF. The CDR3 DNA is TGCGCCAGCAGCCAAGGAGACAGGGGAGATGCCGGGGAGCTGTTTTTT.

The chain carries TRBV28 and TRBJ2-7; 8 nucleotides match TRBD1. CDR1 MDHEN and CDR2 SYDVKM come from the germline V gene. V lost 7 bases, J lost 4 bases, and 15 bases stayed unmatched. The CDR3 totals 16 residues. CDR3 sequence reads: CASTPFGQGGSYEQYF. The CDR3 DNA is TGTGCCAGCACCCCATTCGGACAGGGAGGCTCTTACGAGCAGTACTTC.

The V gene is TRBV7-9, the J gene TRBJ1-2; D is unresolved. In germline, CDR1 is SEHNR, CDR2 FQNEAQ (reference sequence). The CDR3 has 14 residues. Trimming stripped 0 bases from V and 2 bases from J, with 7 bases between. The CDR3 nucleotides read TGTGCCAGCAGCTTAGCCGGCTCCAACTATGGCTACACCTTC. Translation gives CASSLAGSNYGYTF.

The chain combines TRBV5-1 with TRBJ2-1; D is unclear. Per the germline V gene, CDR1 is SGHRS and CDR2 is YFSETQ. This CDR3 region has 11 residues. V lost 3 bases to trimming and J lost 9 bases, with 7 bases between them. The CDR3 protein is CASSYWGEQFF. CDR3 DNA sequence: TGCGCCAGCAGCTATTGGGGTGAGCAGTTCTTC.

This chain joins TRBV4-3 and TRBJ2-7, with TRBD2 identical over 15 bases. After removal of 4 bases from V and 3 bases from J, the junction contained 13 bases not matched to a gene. This CDR3 has 19 amino acids. CDR1 and CDR2 (germline): LGHNA, YSLEER. CDR3 DNA: TGCGCCAGCAGCCGTCAGGGACTAGCGGGGGGCCCTACTGGCTACGAGCAGTACTTC. As protein: CASSRQGLAGGPTGYEQYF.